Below are 3 T cell receptor beta chains sequenced from a single sample in a study of T cells after somatic rescue of genetic block. The repertoire was sequenced with immunoSEQ multiplex PCR; TCRdb's copy has only in-frame clones and lacks some. The table lists 9,500 to 15,000 clones, less than 80% of them singletons. Sequencing was done on a sample of peripheral blood mononuclear cells (PBMCs). These receptors were obtained from a boy younger than 18.

This chain links TRBV7-3 with TRBJ1-5; no firm D call. The CDR3 loop spans 19 amino acids. Germline V gene sequence: CDR1 SGHTA, CDR2 FQGTGA. V shed 1 base and J shed 0 bases, with 19 bases lying between them. DNA of the CDR3: TGTGCCAGCAGCTTAATAGGTGTCATAACGGGAGATAGCAATCAGCCCCAGCATTTT. Its translation is CASSLIGVITGDSNQPQHF.

CDR3 bases: TGCAGCGTTGGGCGGCACAATGGCTACGAGCAGTACTTC. Protein product: CSVGRHNGYEQYF. The chain recombines TRBV29-1 with TRBJ2-7; D is undetermined. CDR3 size: 13 residues. CDR1 is SQVTM and CDR2 is ANQGSEA in the germline V gene. Between the trimmed V and J ends, which lost 4 bases and 3 bases, there was a span of 13 bases.

Details on this clone: One end of the junction does not line up with germline, which may come from a read error. The chain employs TRBV6-5 and TRBJ2-7; TRBD1 matches 11 bases. Per the germline V gene, CDR1 is MNHEY and CDR2 is SVGAGI. The CDR3 has 14 amino acids. The CDR3 nucleotides read TGTGCCATCAGTTCCTCGGGACAGGGGGACGAGCAGTACTTC. It yields the protein CAISSSGQGDEQYF.